This T cell receptor (beta chain) was documented in a study of blood T cell repertoires in COVID-19. The protocol was immunoSEQ multiplex PCR, while the TCRdb copy is restricted to in-frame clones and leaves out a portion. This table has roughly 250,000 clones, about 90% appearing once. With 2 bases removed from V and 8 bases from J, the gap between germline ends came to 18 bases. Germline V gives CDR1 MGHRA, CDR2 YSYEKL. CDR3 length: 16 residues. This receptor was obtained from a man aged 45-65 years who had been exposed to COVID-19. Material: PBMCs or T cells enriched from blood (not recorded which). This chain connects TRBV4-1 to TRBJ1-4; D uncertain. The CDR3 is CASSQWQTSTTEKLFF. CDR3 nucleotides: TGCGCCAGCAGCCAATGGCAGACTTCTACCACCGAAAAACTGTTTTTT.